Listed below are T cell receptor beta chains from one sample, sequenced in a study of cytomegalovirus exposure and HLA in healthy donors. Measured with immunoSEQ multiplex PCR; TCRdb has only the in-frame clones, and not every one. This sample's table has about 140,000 clones. The specimen was PBMCs. These receptors originate from a male donor in good health and CMV-seronegative. Both conserved end residues are part of each CDR3. The order of the fields is V gene, D gene, J gene, CDR3 protein, CDR3 DNA. The D gene is left open where the match is weak.

TRBV19	.	TRBJ1-3	CASTGQRIISGNTIYF	TGTGCCAGTACAGGGCAGAGAATTATCTCTGGAAACACCATATATTTT
TRBV30	.	TRBJ2-7	CAWTKSKEPEQYF	TGTGCCTGGACCAAAAGTAAGGAGCCAGAGCAGTACTTC
TRBV9	.	TRBJ2-1	CASSRTGALYNEQFF	TGTGCCAGCAGCAGGACGGGAGCCCTCTACAATGAGCAGTTCTTC
TRBV6-1	TRBD1	TRBJ1-1	CASSDRQGVAEAFF	TGTGCCAGCAGTGACCGACAGGGGGTCGCTGAAGCTTTCTTT
TRBV4-3	.	TRBJ2-2	CASSQDDLGSGELFF	TGCGCCAGCAGCCAAGATGACTTGGGTAGCGGGGAGCTGTTTTTT
TRBV6-5	TRBD2	TRBJ2-1	CASSYPRGLYNEQFF	TGTGCCAGCAGTTACCCCCGGGGACTATACAATGAGCAGTTCTTC
TRBV6-5	TRBD2	TRBJ2-7	CASSLGRPYEQYF	TGTGCCAGCAGTCTCGGGAGGCCCTACGAGCAGTACTTC
TRBV4-2	.	TRBJ1-2	CASSQDQGPNYGYTF	TGTGCCAGCAGCCAAGATCAGGGCCCAAACTATGGCTACACCTTC
TRBV27	.	TRBJ2-7	CASSFLARSYEQYF	TGTGCCAGCAGTTTCTTAGCACGTTCCTACGAGCAGTACTTC
TRBV7-9	TRBD2	TRBJ2-7	CASSLMTSGAYEQYF	TGTGCCAGCAGCCTCATGACTAGCGGGGCCTACGAGCAGTACTTC
TRBV4-3	TRBD1	TRBJ1-6	CASSQERQGAANSPLHF	TGCGCCAGCAGCCAAGAGAGACAGGGGGCCGCTAATTCACCCCTCCACTTT
TRBV27	.	TRBJ1-2	CASSYQGNYGYTF	TGTGCCAGCAGTTATCAGGGAAACTATGGCTACACCTTC
TRBV18	TRBD1	TRBJ1-1	CASSQNLGSGGYTEAFF	TGTGCCAGCTCCCAAAATCTGGGATCAGGGGGATACACTGAAGCTTTCTTT
TRBV29-1	TRBD2	TRBJ2-1	CSVGLVVAGGSSYNEQFF	TGCAGCGTGGGCCTTGTGGTAGCGGGAGGGAGCTCCTACAATGAGCAGTTCTTC
TRBV6-1	.	TRBJ2-1	CASSDASASSYNEQFF	TGTGCCAGCAGTGATGCGAGCGCCAGCTCCTACAATGAGCAGTTCTTC
TRBV5-1	.	TRBJ2-2	CASSLGRNRDTGELFF	TGCGCCAGCAGCTTGGGCCGGAACAGGGACACCGGGGAGCTGTTTTTT
TRBV14	TRBD1	TRBJ2-7	CASSPDRGPSYEQYF	TGTGCCAGCAGCCCGGACAGGGGGCCATCCTACGAGCAGTACTTC
TRBV27	.	TRBJ1-5	CASSLSVRQPQHF	TGTGCCAGCAGTTTATCGGTTAGACAGCCCCAGCATTTT
TRBV9	TRBD1	TRBJ1-3	CASSATGLSGNTIYF	TGTGCCAGCAGCGCGACAGGGTTATCTGGAAACACCATATATTTT
TRBV5-6	.	TRBJ2-7	CASSTDSREQYF	TGTGCCAGCAGCACGGACAGTCGGGAGCAGTACTTC
TRBV19	.	TRBJ1-4	CASSLYRGANEKLFF	TGTGCCAGTAGTTTGTACCGGGGTGCCAATGAAAAACTGTTTTTT
TRBV6-5	.	TRBJ1-3	CASSSTGTLGNTIYF	TGTGCCAGCAGCTCAACCGGGACACTCGGAAACACCATATATTTT
TRBV7-7	TRBD2	TRBJ2-7	CASSTPGLAQQYF	TGTGCTAGCAGCACTCCGGGACTAGCCCAGCAGTACTTC
TRBV30	.	TRBJ2-5	CAWSVLRRETQYF	TGTGCCTGGAGTGTACTGAGGCGAGAGACCCAGTACTTC
TRBV10-2	TRBD1	TRBJ1-6	CASSYGTGTAAPLHF	TGCGCCAGCAGCTATGGGACAGGGACGGCAGCACCCCTCCACTTT
TRBV2	.	TRBJ1-1	CASSEGGEVTEAFF	TGTGCCAGCAGTGAAGGGGGGGAGGTCACTGAAGCTTTCTTT
TRBV6-5	.	TRBJ2-7	CASRETGAGNYEQYF	TGTGCCAGCAGAGAGACCGGCGCGGGTAACTACGAGCAGTACTTC
TRBV29-1	.	TRBJ2-7	CSVEGYRVGEQYF	TGCAGCGTTGAAGGGTACAGGGTCGGTGAGCAGTACTTC
TRBV27	TRBD2	TRBJ2-7	CASSLRTNSGTSGSFTYEQYF	TGTGCCAGCAGTTTAAGGACGAACTCCGGGACTAGCGGGAGCTTTACCTACGAGCAGTACTTC
TRBV29-1	.	TRBJ1-5	CSAAGGLNQPQHF	TGCAGCGCGGCGGGGGGGCTCAATCAGCCCCAGCATTTT
TRBV10-3	.	TRBJ1-1	CAISEGPTEAFF	TGTGCCATCAGTGAGGGGCCAACTGAAGCTTTCTTT
TRBV19	TRBD1	TRBJ1-1	CASSVYRDSEAFF	TGTGCCAGTAGTGTATACCGGGACAGCGAAGCTTTCTTT
TRBV30	.	TRBJ2-7	CAWSFPGLGLYEQYF	TGTGCCTGGAGTTTCCCGGGACTGGGACTCTACGAGCAGTACTTC
TRBV5-1	.	TRBJ1-3	CASSLSDSMGGGNTIYF	TGCGCCAGCAGCTTATCGGACAGTATGGGTGGTGGAAACACCATATATTTT
TRBV29-1	.	TRBJ2-5	CSVVGGGNQETQYF	TGCAGCGTTGTCGGTGGGGGGAACCAAGAGACCCAGTACTTC
TRBV6-5	TRBD1	TRBJ2-2	CASSRTGGTTGELFF	TGTGCCAGCAGTCGGACAGGGGGGACCACCGGGGAGCTGTTTTTT
TRBV6-1	TRBD1	TRBJ1-2	CASSEALWRQGHYGYTF	TGTGCCAGCAGTGAAGCTTTGTGGCGACAGGGGCATTATGGCTACACCTTC
TRBV19	.	TRBJ2-7	CASSIHGYEQYF	TGTGCCAGTAGTATACACGGCTACGAGCAGTACTTC
TRBV29-1	TRBD1	TRBJ1-1	CSGSRGRLAFF	TGCAGCGGCTCGAGGGGGCGGCTGGCTTTCTTT
TRBV7-2	.	TRBJ2-7	CASSLVRNEQYF	TGTGCCAGCAGCTTAGTGAGGAACGAGCAGTACTTC
TRBV4-2	TRBD1	TRBJ1-4	CASSRTRDSDEKLFF	TGTGCCAGCAGCCGGACCCGGGACAGTGATGAAAAACTGTTTTTT
TRBV28	TRBD1	TRBJ1-5	CASSFSRGLVSNQPQHF	TGTGCCAGCAGTTTTAGCAGGGGGCTAGTAAGCAATCAGCCCCAGCATTTT
TRBV18	TRBD2	TRBJ2-2	CASSPLGLAGSTNTGELFF	TGTGCCAGCTCACCATTGGGACTAGCGGGGAGTACGAACACCGGGGAGCTGTTTTTT
TRBV29-1	TRBD1	TRBJ2-2	CSVFDRGTPSTPEGGELFF	TGCAGCGTTTTTGACAGGGGAACCCCTTCCACGCCTGAGGGCGGGGAGCTGTTTTTT